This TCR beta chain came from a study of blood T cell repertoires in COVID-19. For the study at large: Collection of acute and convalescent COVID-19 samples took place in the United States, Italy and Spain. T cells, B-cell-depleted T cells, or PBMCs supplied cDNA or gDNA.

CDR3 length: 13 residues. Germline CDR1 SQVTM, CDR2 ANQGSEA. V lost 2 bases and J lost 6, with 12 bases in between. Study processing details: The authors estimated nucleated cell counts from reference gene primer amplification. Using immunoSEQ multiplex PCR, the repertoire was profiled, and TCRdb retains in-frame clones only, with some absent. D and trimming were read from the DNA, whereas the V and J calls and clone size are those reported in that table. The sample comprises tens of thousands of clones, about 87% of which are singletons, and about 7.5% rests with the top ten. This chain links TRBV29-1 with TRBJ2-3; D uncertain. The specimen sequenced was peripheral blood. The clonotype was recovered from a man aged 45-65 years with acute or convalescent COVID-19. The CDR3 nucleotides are TGCAGCGTTGAACGGTCTGAGTGGGATACGCAGTATTTT. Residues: CSVERSEWDTQYF.